This TCR beta chain was retrieved from a study of control samples from healthy donors and cancer patients (dated by TCRdb to the early 2020s). From a lookup of the germline V gene, CDR1 and CDR2 are MGHRA and YSYEKL. Taken from cysteine to phenylalanine, the CDR3 has 21 residues. Only the CDR3 part of the read is kept: 63 bases, read in frame from the first base. V lost 0 bases and J lost 4 bases, and the count of bases not matched to a germline gene is 18. Libraries were built with the immunoSEQ multiplex PCR assay. TCRdb retrieved this table from immuneACCESS and kept in-frame rearrangements only. Not all clones are present; in checked studies, unresolved V genes account for under half, and no reason is known for the remainder. This sample holds about 100,000 clones; less than 90% were observed only once. Of the sample, 18% falls within the top ten clones. Worth noting for this clone: What antigen it recognizes has not been identified. Base qualities are not provided; no much larger clone lies one nucleotide away.

The sample consisted of blood. The rearranged segments are TRBV4-1 and TRBJ2-2, with 9 middle bases fitting TRBD1. The receptor comes from a woman in her forties or fifties in good health. The CDR3: CASSQEGAGTGLRFRTGELFF. Here is the DNA: TGCGCCAGCAGCCAAGAGGGAGCCGGGACAGGGCTTCGTTTCCGCACCGGGGAGCTGTTTTTT.